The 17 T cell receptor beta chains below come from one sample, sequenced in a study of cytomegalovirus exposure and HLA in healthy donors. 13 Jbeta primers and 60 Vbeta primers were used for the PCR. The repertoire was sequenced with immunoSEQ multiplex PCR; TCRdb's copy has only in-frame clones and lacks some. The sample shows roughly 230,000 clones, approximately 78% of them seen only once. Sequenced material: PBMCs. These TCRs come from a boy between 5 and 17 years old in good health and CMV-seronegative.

The CDR3 bases are TGCGCCAGCATGCCTCGGACAGGGGGCTCTGGGGCCAACGTCCTGACTTTC. It is translated as CASMPRTGGSGANVLTF. This chain uses TRBV5-1 with TRBJ2-6, with TRBD1 matching over 10 bases. With V trimmed by 6 bases and J by 0 bases, 6 bases remained unmatched. The CDR3 covers 17 residues. Germline assignment: CDR1 SGHRS and CDR2 YFSETQ.

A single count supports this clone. This chain's CDR3 is CASSLGQSSYNSPLHF. The CDR3 coding sequence is TGTGCCAGCAGCTTAGGACAGAGCTCCTATAATTCACCCCTCCACTTT. V usage is TRBV7-9 and J usage is TRBJ1-6; D is possibly TRBD1 (5 bases). The V end was cut by 1 base, the J end by 0 bases, with 7 bases between. CDR1 SEHNR and CDR2 FQNEAQ come from the germline V gene (reference sequence). The CDR3 length is 16 residues.

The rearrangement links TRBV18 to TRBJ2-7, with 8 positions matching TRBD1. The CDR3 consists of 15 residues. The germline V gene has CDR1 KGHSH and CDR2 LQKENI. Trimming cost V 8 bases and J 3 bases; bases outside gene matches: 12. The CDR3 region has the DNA TGTGCCAGCGTCCGCAGTCCCAGGGGGCTCTACGAGCAGTACTTC. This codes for CASVRSPRGLYEQYF.

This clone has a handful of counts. The CDR3 loop reads CASSPAGRYEQYF. CDR3 nucleotides: TGTGCCAGCAGCCCCGCGGGTAGGTACGAGCAGTACTTC. The rearrangement uses TRBV2 and TRBJ2-7, with D perhaps TRBD2 (5 bases). V was trimmed by 6 bases and J by 4 bases, leaving 13 bases between them. CDR1 is SNHLY, CDR2 FYNNEI, per germline. The CDR3 loop spans 13 amino acids. The full variable domain, completed using reference TRBV2 and TRBJ2-7, is EPEVTQTPSHQVTQMGQEVILRCVPISNHLYFYWYRQILGQKVEFLVSFYNNEISEKSEIFDDQFSVERPDGSNFTLKIRSTKLEDSAMYFCASSPAGRYEQYFGPGTRLTVT.

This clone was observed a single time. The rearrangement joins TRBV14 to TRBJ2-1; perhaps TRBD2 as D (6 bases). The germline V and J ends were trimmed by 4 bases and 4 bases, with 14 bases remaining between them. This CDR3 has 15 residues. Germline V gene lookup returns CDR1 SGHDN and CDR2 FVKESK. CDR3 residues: CASSPWGLNYNEQFF. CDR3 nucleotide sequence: TGTGCCAGCAGCCCCTGGGGACTTAATTACAATGAGCAGTTCTTC.

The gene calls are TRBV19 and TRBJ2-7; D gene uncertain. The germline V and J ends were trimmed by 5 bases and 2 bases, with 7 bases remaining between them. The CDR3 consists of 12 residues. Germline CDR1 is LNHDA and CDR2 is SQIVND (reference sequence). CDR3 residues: CASSPGTYEQYF. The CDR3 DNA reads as TGTGCCAGTAGTCCAGGAACCTACGAGCAGTACTTC.

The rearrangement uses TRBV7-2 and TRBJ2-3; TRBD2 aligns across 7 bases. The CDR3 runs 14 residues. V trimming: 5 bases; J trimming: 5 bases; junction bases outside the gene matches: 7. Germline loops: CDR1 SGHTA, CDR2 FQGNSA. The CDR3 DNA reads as TGTGCCAGCAGCCCCCCGACTAGCCGAGATACGCAGTATTTT. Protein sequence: CASSPPTSRDTQYF.

The CDR3 nucleotides are TGTGCCAGCAGCTTAGGTGGAGTCCGGGGAGGCGATGAGCAGTTCTTC. It translates to CASSLGGVRGGDEQFF. V usage is TRBV11-2 and J usage is TRBJ2-1; possible D gene TRBD2, 6 bases. Trimming stripped 1 base from V and 8 bases from J, with 18 bases between. Germline V gene sequence: CDR1 SGHAT, CDR2 FQNNGV. The length of the CDR3 is 16 residues.

DNA of the CDR3: TGTGCCAGCAGCTTAGATCGCGGGAGGGCGGCGGAGACCCAGTACTTC. Amino acids: CASSLDRGRAAETQYF. The chain links TRBV7-2 to TRBJ2-5, with 9 bases that match TRBD2. The length of the CDR3 is 16 residues. The V and J ends lost 1 base and 5 bases, in that order; junction bases with no gene match: 8. Germline-derived CDR1 and CDR2 are SGHTA and FQGNSA.

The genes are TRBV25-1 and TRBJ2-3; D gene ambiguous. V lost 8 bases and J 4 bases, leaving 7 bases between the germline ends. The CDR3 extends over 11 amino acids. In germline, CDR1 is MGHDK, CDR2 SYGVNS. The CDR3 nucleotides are TGTGCCAGCGCTCCGGCAGATACGCAGTATTTT. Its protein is CASAPADTQYF.

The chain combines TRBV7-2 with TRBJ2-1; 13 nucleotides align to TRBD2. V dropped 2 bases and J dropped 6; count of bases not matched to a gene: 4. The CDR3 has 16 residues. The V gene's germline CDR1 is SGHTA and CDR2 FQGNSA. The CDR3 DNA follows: TGTGCCAGCAGCTTAACTAGCGGGGGGGCGGGCAATGAGCAGTTCTTC. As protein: CASSLTSGGAGNEQFF.

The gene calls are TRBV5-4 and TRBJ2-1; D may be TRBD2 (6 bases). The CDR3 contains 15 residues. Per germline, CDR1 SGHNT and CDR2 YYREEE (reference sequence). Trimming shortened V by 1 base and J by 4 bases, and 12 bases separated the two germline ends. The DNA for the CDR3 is TGTGCCAGCAGCTTGCGGCTAGCGAATTACAATGAGCAGTTCTTC. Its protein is CASSLRLANYNEQFF.

CDR3 protein: CSAPGDTGELFF. The CDR3, as DNA: TGCAGCGCCCCAGGGGACACCGGGGAGCTGTTTTTT. The chain combines TRBV29-1 with TRBJ2-2; a weak D match, TRBD1 (6 bases). V was clipped by 7 bases and J by 3 bases, with 9 bases between them. The CDR3 contains 12 residues. Germline CDR1 reads SQVTM; CDR2 reads ANQGSEA.

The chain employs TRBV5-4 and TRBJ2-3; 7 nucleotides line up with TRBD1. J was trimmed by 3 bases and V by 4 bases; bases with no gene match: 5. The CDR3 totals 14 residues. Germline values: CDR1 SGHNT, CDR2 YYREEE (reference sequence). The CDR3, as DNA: TGTGCCAGCAGCCATGGACAGGCAACAGATACGCAGTATTTT. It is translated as CASSHGQATDTQYF.

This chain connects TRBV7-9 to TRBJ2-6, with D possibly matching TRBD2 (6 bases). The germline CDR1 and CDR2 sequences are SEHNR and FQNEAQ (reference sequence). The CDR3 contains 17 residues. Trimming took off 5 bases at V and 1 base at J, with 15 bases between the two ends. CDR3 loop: CASSGGTVVSGANVLTF. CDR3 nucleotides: TGTGCCAGCAGCGGCGGGACGGTTGTTTCTGGGGCCAACGTCCTGACTTTC.

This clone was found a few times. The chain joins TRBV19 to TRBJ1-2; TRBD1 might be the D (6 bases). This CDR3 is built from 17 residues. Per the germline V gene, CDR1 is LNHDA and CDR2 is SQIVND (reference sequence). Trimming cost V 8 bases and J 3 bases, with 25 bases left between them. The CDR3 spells CASGLRGGARRDYGYTF. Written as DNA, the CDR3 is TGTGCCAGTGGGCTCCGGGGGGGCGCGCGGCGAGACTATGGCTACACCTTC.

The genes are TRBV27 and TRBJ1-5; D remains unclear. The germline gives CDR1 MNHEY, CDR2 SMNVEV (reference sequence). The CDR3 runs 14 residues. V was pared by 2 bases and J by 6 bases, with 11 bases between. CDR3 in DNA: TGTGCCAGCAGTTTAGCCCCGGCGGGTCAGCCCCAGCATTTT. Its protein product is CASSLAPAGQPQHF.